Included here is one T cell receptor (beta chain) sequence, with context. Germline V CDR1 and CDR2: MNHEY, SVGEGT. The ends were cut back, 4 bases at V and 0 bases at J, with 12 bases in the middle. This CDR3 has 16 residues. The data originate from a study of blood T cell repertoires in COVID-19. Participant-given clinical history determined each cohort assignment. For recovered donors of Cohort 3, there were two negative PCRs, clearance, or symptom resolution. Some clones are missing from TCRdb's copy, which holds only in-frame ones; the method was immunoSEQ multiplex PCR. The data hold 350,000 to 450,000 clones, with around 83% observed a single time.

The source material was PBMCs or T cells enriched from blood (not recorded which). The chain joins TRBV6-2 or TRBV6-3 to TRBJ1-4; unclear D gene. This TCR was recovered from a woman aged 45-65 years who had recovered from COVID-19. The CDR3 DNA reads as TGTGCCAGCAGTTCCGTCCCTGAGGCAACTAATGAAAAACTGTTTTTT. This encodes CASSSVPEATNEKLFF.